The sequence of this T cell receptor beta chain was determined in a study of blood T cell repertoires in COVID-19. The overall study: The United States, Italy and Spain supplied acute and convalescent COVID-19 samples. The cDNA or gDNA used as material had been derived from T cells, B-cell-depleted T cells, or PBMCs.

In the original processing: Amplifying reference gene primers gave estimates of nucleated cell counts. Here immunoSEQ multiplex PCR was the method, and the copy in TCRdb shows in-frame clones only, minus some. Clone size and V and J calls were adopted from that table, with D and trimming inferred from the DNA. The data show about 250,000 clones, with roughly nine tenths seen just once and under 3% held by the top ten. Which cohort a participant joined came from the clinical history participants gave. V shed 10 bases and J shed 7 bases, with 14 bases lying between them. CDR1 MNHEY and CDR2 SVGAGI come from the germline V gene. This CDR3 has 12 residues.

The receptor's source is a woman aged 18 to 35 who had recovered from COVID-19. This chain links TRBV6-5 with TRBJ2-1; D is unclear. Sequences were obtained from PBMCs or T cells enriched from blood (not recorded which). This CDR3 reads CATLGLSNEQFF. CDR3 bases: TGTGCCACCCTCGGTCTGTCAAATGAGCAGTTCTTC.